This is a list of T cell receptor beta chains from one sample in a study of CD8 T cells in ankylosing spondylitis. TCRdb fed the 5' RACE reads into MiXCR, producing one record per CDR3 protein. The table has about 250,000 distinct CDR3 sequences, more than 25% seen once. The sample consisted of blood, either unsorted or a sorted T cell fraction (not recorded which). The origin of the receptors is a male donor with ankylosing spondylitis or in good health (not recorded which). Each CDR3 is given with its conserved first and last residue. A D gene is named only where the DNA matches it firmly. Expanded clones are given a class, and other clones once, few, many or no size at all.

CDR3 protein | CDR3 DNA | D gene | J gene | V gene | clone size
CASSLTGYSGANVLTF | TGTGCCAGCAGTCTCACAGGATACTCTGGGGCCAACGTCCTGACTTTC | - | TRBJ2-6 | TRBV12-3/TRBV12-4 | -
CSASPGALTGELFF | TGCAGTGCTAGTCCCGGGGCCCTCACCGGGGAGCTGTTTTTT | - | TRBJ2-2 | TRBV20-1 | -
CASSPGGTEAFF | TGTGCCAGCAGTCCAGGGGGCACTGAAGCTTTCTTT | TRBD1 | TRBJ1-1 | TRBV12-3/TRBV12-4 | many
CASGQYPELNTEAFF | TGTGCCAGCGGCCAGTATCCCGAACTGAACACTGAAGCTTTCTTT | - | TRBJ1-1 | TRBV6-1 | -
CASSLVRAVAGELFF | TGTGCCAGCAGCCTAGTTCGCGCAGTTGCTGGGGAGCTGTTTTTT | - | TRBJ2-2 | TRBV7-2 | -
CASSERPPTEYQETQYF | TGTGCCAGCAGTGAGCGTCCGCCTACAGAGTACCAAGAGACCCAGTACTTC | - | TRBJ2-5 | TRBV2 | -
CASSLLAGGSVNEQFF | TGTGCCAGCAGCTTACTAGCGGGGGGGTCTGTCAATGAGCAGTTCTTC | TRBD2 | TRBJ2-1 | TRBV7-9 | few
CASSTGSSYNEQFF | TGTGCCAGCAGCACAGGGTCCTCCTACAATGAGCAGTTCTTC | - | TRBJ2-1 | TRBV6-1 | many
CASSLSWGAFTGELFF | TGTGCCAGCAGCTTGAGCTGGGGGGCCTTTACCGGGGAGCTGTTTTTT | - | TRBJ2-2 | TRBV5-5 | -
CSASSGQAYEQYF | TGCAGTGCTAGTAGCGGACAGGCCTACGAGCAGTACTTC | - | TRBJ2-7 | TRBV20-1 | many
CAILGRGQRTDTQYF | TGTGCCATCTTGGGACGGGGGCAGCGCACAGATACGCAGTATTTT | - | TRBJ2-3 | TRBV10-3 | few
CASINDREGTGELFF | TGCGCCAGCATCAACGACAGGGAGGGTACCGGGGAGCTGTTTTTT | - | TRBJ2-2 | TRBV10-2 | -
CASSYSTGFDTIYF | TGTGCCAGCAGTTACTCGACTGGGTTTGACACCATATATTTT | - | TRBJ1-3 | TRBV6-5 | -
CASSLAAGLSSFSYEQYF | TGTGCCAGCAGCTTAGCGGCAGGGCTATCTTCCTTCTCCTACGAGCAGTACTTC | - | TRBJ2-7 | TRBV7-2 | -
CSVEWRYNEQFF | TGCAGCGTTGAATGGCGCTACAATGAGCAGTTCTTC | - | TRBJ2-1 | TRBV29-1 | -
CASRQAGNEAFF | TGCGCCAGCAGACAGGCGGGGAATGAAGCTTTCTTT | - | TRBJ1-1 | TRBV4-1 | few
CSVEDQGTGNTGELFF | TGCAGCGTTGAAGATCAGGGGACGGGGAACACCGGGGAGCTGTTTTTT | - | TRBJ2-2 | TRBV29-1 | -
CASSRGQQSSGNTIYF | TGTGCCAGCAGCCGAGGACAGCAAAGCTCTGGAAACACCATATATTTT | - | TRBJ1-3 | TRBV6-1 | -
CSASRGPEAFF | TGCAGTGCTAGCAGGGGCCCTGAAGCTTTCTTT | - | TRBJ1-1 | TRBV20-1 | many
CASSLGHLQETQYF | TGCGCCAGCAGCTTGGGGCACCTCCAAGAGACCCAGTACTTC | - | TRBJ2-5 | TRBV5-1 | -
CASSPFGRTDTQYF | TGTGCCAGCAGCCCCTTTGGACGCACAGATACGCAGTATTTT | - | TRBJ2-3 | TRBV12-3/TRBV12-4 | few
CASSVAVEGRTQYF | TGTGCCAGCAGCGTAGCGGTCGAGGGGCGGACCCAGTACTTC | - | TRBJ2-5 | TRBV9 | -
CATSREGVTETQYF | TGTGCCACCAGCAGAGAGGGGGTTACAGAGACCCAGTACTTC | - | TRBJ2-5 | TRBV15 | few
CASSLGGTGAVQNIQYF | TGCGCCAGCAGCTTGGGGGGGACAGGGGCCGTTCAAAACATTCAGTACTTC | TRBD1 | TRBJ2-4 | TRBV5-1 | few
CASRVRTFFSGELFF | TGTGCCAGCAGGGTCCGGACTTTTTTTTCCGGGGAGCTGTTTTTT | - | TRBJ2-2 | TRBV12-3/TRBV12-4 | once
CASSSSGDFSPLHF | TGCGCCAGCAGCTCTTCAGGGGATTTTTCACCCCTCCACTTT | - | TRBJ1-6 | TRBV5-1 | once
CASSEGYSGNTIYF | TGCGCCAGCAGCGAGGGCTACTCTGGAAACACCATATATTTT | - | TRBJ1-3 | TRBV5-1 | -
CASSLRESHYEQYF | TGTGCCAGCAGCTTGAGGGAGTCCCATTACGAGCAGTACTTC | - | TRBJ2-7 | TRBV5-6 | -
CSIRDSDYNEQFF | TGCAGCATACGGGACAGTGACTACAATGAGCAGTTCTTC | TRBD1 | TRBJ2-1 | TRBV29-1 | many